A selection of T cell receptor beta chains follows, all from one sample in a study of shared clonotypes between healthy human individuals. The repertoire was sequenced with immunoSEQ multiplex PCR; TCRdb's copy has only in-frame clones and lacks some. The sample lists roughly 500,000 clones, 90% to 96% seen once, with 0.055% to 0.075% in the top ten. Sequencing input: naive CD4+ T cells sorted from blood. The receptors come from a woman aged 30 to 39 in good health. CDR3s include the opening cysteine and the closing phenylalanine or tryptophan. The D gene is left open where the match is weak. Size tells how often a clone was seen (once, few, many) or the class of an expanded clone, and some rows leave it out.

- | TRBJ2-5 | TRBV5-6 | - | TGTGCCAGCAGCTTGTACGGACGAATGCCCGATGGGACCCAGTACTTC | CASSLYGRMPDGTQYF
- | TRBJ2-3 | TRBV10-1 | - | TGCGCCAGCAGTGACGGCAGGGGGAGGATAGATACGCAGTATTTT | CASSDGRGRIDTQYF
TRBD2 | TRBJ2-1 | TRBV11-2 | - | TGTGCCAGCAATTTAGCGGGAGTATCGTACAATGAGCAGTTCTTC | CASNLAGVSYNEQFF
- | TRBJ2-1 | TRBV10-3 | - | TGTGCCATCGACTATAGGGGTGAGCAGTTCTTC | CAIDYRGEQFF
- | TRBJ1-1 | TRBV15 | - | TGTGCCACCAGCAGAGCGGAGGGGACTGAAGCTTTCTTT | CATSRAEGTEAFF
- | TRBJ1-4 | TRBV7-6 | - | TGTGCCAGCAGCTTAACGGGGTCTTCAGCTAATGAAAAACTGTTTTTT | CASSLTGSSANEKLFF
- | TRBJ1-2 | TRBV27 | - | TGTGCCAGCAGGAGGGGCTTCTATGGCTACACCTTC | CASRRGFYGYTF
- | TRBJ2-7 | TRBV28 | once | TGTGCCAGCAGTTCTCCCAGCGGACTCCTCTCCTACGAGCAGTACTTC | CASSSPSGLLSYEQYF
- | TRBJ2-6 | TRBV9 | - | TGTGCCAGCAGCGTAGGCCAACCACGGAGCTCTGGGGCCAACGTCCTGACTTTC | CASSVGQPRSSGANVLTF
- | TRBJ2-7 | TRBV2 | - | TGTGCCAGCATAACTAGGAGCGGCGACGAGCAGTACTTC | CASITRSGDEQYF
- | TRBJ2-7 | TRBV4-1 | - | TGCGCCAGCAGCCAAGATCGGGTAGTACCCTACGAGCAGTACTTC | CASSQDRVVPYEQYF
TRBD2 | TRBJ2-3 | TRBV5-4 | - | TGTGCCAGCAGCCGCAGCGGGAGTAAAGCAGATACGCAGTATTTT | CASSRSGSKADTQYF
TRBD1 | TRBJ1-2 | TRBV28 | - | TGTGCCAGCAGTTTTCTGACAGGGTCACCCTATGGCTACACCTTC | CASSFLTGSPYGYTF